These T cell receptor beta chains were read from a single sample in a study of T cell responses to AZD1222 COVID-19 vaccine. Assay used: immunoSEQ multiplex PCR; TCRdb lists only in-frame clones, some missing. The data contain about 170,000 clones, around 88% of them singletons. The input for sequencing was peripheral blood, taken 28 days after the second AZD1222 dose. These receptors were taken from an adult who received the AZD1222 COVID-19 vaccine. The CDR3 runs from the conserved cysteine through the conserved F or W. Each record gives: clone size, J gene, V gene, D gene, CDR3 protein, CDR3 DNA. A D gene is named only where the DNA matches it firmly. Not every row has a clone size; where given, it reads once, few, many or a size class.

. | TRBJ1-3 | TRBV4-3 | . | CASSQVGGGSGNTIYF | TGCGCCAGCAGCCAAGTCGGGGGGGGTTCTGGAAACACCATATATTTT
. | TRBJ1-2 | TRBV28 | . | CASSLRFGQPNYGYTF | TGTGCCAGCAGTTTAAGGTTTGGACAGCCTAACTATGGCTACACCTTC
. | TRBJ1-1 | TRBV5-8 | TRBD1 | CASSWGQGLNTEAFF | TGTGCCAGCAGCTGGGGACAGGGATTGAACACTGAAGCTTTCTTT
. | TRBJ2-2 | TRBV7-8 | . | CASSRLFDQRNTGELFF | TGTGCCAGCAGCCGCCTATTCGACCAGAGGAACACCGGGGAGCTGTTTTTT
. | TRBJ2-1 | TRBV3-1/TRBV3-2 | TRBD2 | CASSQDYGAWSGGKRNEQFF | TGTGCCAGCAGCCAAGATTATGGAGCCTGGAGCGGGGGAAAGCGCAATGAGCAGTTCTTC
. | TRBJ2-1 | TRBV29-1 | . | CSVSSGGSHNEQFF | TGCAGCGTGTCCTCTGGGGGGTCCCACAATGAGCAGTTCTTC
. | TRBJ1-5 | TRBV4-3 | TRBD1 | CASSQQTGFNQPQHF | TGCGCCAGCAGCCAACAGACAGGGTTTAATCAGCCCCAGCATTTT
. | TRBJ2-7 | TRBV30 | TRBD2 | CAWNLGGGEQYF | TGTGCCTGGAATCTCGGCGGGGGGGAGCAGTACTTC
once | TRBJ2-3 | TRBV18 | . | CASLRGDASTDTQYF | TGTGCCAGCCTAAGAGGGGATGCTAGCACAGATACGCAGTATTTT
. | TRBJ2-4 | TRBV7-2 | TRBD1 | CASSPDRGRDIQYF | TGTGCCAGCAGCCCAGACAGGGGGCGAGACATTCAGTACTTC
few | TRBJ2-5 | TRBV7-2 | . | CASSKTRGFQETQYF | TGTGCCAGCAGCAAAACTAGGGGATTCCAAGAGACCCAGTACTTC
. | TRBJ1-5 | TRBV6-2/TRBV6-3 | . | CASSRVLGDSNQPQHF | TGTGCCAGCAGTAGGGTGTTGGGTGATAGCAATCAGCCCCAGCATTTT
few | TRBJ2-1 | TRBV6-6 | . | CASSQASYNEQFF | TGTGCCAGCAGCCAGGCGAGCTACAATGAGCAGTTCTTC
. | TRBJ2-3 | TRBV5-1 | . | CASSLAGVSTDTQYF | TGCGCCAGCAGCTTGGCAGGGGTCAGCACAGATACGCAGTATTTT
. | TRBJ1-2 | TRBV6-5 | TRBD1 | CATTGQGGNYGYTF | TGTGCCACTACGGGACAGGGCGGTAACTATGGCTACACCTTC
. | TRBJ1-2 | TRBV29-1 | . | CSVEDETNSEPHGYTF | TGCAGCGTTGAAGATGAGACAAACTCCGAACCCCATGGCTACACCTTC
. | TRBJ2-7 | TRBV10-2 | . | CASRDWDEQYF | TGCGCCAGCAGGGACTGGGACGAGCAGTACTTC
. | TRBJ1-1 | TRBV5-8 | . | CASIPRGGSNTEAFF | TGTGCCAGCATCCCCCGCGGGGGGTCGAACACTGAAGCTTTCTTT
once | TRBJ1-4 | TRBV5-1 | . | CASTRDDNEKLFF | TGCGCCAGCACCCGGGACGATAATGAAAAACTGTTTTTT
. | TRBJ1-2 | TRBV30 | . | CAWSVGDSSYGYTF | TGTGCCTGGAGTGTAGGAGACAGCAGCTATGGCTACACCTTC
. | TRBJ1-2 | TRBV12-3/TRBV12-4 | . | CASSLEQGYGYTF | TGTGCCAGCAGTTTAGAACAGGGCTATGGCTACACCTTC
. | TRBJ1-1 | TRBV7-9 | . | CASSPDSEAFF | TGTGCCAGCAGCCCGGACAGTGAAGCTTTCTTT
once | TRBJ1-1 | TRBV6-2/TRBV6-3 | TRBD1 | CASSYQLLNRGLNTEAFF | TGTGCCAGCAGCTATCAACTCTTGAACAGGGGCCTGAACACTGAAGCTTTCTTT
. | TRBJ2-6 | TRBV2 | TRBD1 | CAGRTGFGPGANVLTF | TGTGCCGGGCGGACAGGGTTTGGCCCTGGGGCCAACGTCCTGACTTTC
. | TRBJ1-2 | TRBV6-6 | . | CASRGQNYGYTF | TGTGCCAGCCGAGGACAGAACTATGGCTACACCTTC
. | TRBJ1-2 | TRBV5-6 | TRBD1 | CASSTTGGDDYGYTF | TGTGCCAGCAGCACAACAGGGGGCGATGACTATGGCTACACCTTC
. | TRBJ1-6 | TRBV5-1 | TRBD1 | CASRTGEGSPLHF | TGCGCCAGCAGGACAGGGGAGGGTTCACCCCTCCACTTT
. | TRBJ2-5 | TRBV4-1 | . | CASSYTGWETQYF | TGCGCCAGCAGTTACACGGGTTGGGAGACCCAGTACTTC
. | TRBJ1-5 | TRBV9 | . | CASSVGVGNQPQHF | TGTGCCAGCAGCGTAGGCGTAGGGAACCAGCCCCAGCATTTT
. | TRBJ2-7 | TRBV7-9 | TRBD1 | CASSSRTGGLYEQYF | TGTGCCAGCAGCTCACGGACAGGGGGACTTTACGAGCAGTACTTC
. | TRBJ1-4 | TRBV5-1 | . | CASSLTARGLLFF | TGCGCCAGCAGCTTAACCGCCCGGGGGCTTCTTTTTTTT
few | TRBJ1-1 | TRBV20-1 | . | CSASTGYETEAFF | TGCAGTGCTAGTACAGGCTATGAGACTGAAGCTTTCTTT
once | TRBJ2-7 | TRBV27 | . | CASKGGARSYEQYF | TGTGCCTCAAAAGGGGGGGCGCGCTCCTACGAGCAGTACTTC
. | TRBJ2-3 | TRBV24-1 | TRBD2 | CATSDETSGDTQYF | TGTGCCACCAGTGATGAGACTAGCGGCGATACGCAGTATTTT
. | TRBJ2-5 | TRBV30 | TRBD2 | CAWSVVGGETQYF | TGTGCCTGGAGTGTCGTCGGGGGGGAGACCCAGTACTTC
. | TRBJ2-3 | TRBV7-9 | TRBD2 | CASSLAIGRGGLADTQYF | TGTGCCAGCAGCTTAGCGATCGGGCGGGGGGGCCTCGCAGATACGCAGTATTTT
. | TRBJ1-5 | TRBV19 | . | CASSRETGASNQPQHF | TGTGCCAGTAGTCGGGAGACAGGCGCGAGCAATCAGCCCCAGCATTTT
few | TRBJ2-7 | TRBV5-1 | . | CASSLVHTRSYEQYF | TGCGCCAGCAGCTTGGTCCACACTAGGAGCTACGAGCAGTACTTC
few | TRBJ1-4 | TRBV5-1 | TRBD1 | CASSPSVGQGNEKLFF | TGCGCCAGCAGCCCCTCCGTGGGACAGGGCAATGAAAAACTGTTTTTT
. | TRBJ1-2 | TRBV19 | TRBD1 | CATLDRGQGYTF | TGTGCCACTCTGGACAGGGGGCAAGGCTACACCTTC